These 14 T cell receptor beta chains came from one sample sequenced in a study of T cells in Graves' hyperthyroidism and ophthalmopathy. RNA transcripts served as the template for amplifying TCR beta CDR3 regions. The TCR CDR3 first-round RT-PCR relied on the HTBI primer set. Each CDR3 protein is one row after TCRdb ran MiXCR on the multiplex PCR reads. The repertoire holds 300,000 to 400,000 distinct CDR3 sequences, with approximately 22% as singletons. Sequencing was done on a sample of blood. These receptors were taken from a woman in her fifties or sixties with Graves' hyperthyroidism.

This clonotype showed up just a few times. The CDR3 bases are TGCGCCAGCAGCCATACGACGGCGGAGAACACCGGGGAGCTGTTTTTT. Amino acid sequence: CASSHTTAENTGELFF. The J gene is TRBJ2-2, the V gene TRBV4-1; unclear D gene. This CDR3 is 16 amino acids long. Germline-derived CDR1 and CDR2 are MGHRA and YSYEKL. Trimming took off 3 bases at V and 1 base at J, with 12 bases between the two ends.

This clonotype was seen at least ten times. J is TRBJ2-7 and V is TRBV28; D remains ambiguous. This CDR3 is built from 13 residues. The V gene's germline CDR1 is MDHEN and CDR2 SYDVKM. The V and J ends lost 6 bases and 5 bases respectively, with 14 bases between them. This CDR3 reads CASSPKDRDEQYF. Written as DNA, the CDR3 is TGTGCCAGCAGCCCAAAGGACCGCGACGAGCAGTACTTC. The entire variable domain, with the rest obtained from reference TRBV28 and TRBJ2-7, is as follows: DVKVTQSSRYLVKRTGEKVFLECVQDMDHENMFWYRQDPGLGLRLIYFSYDVKMKEKGDIPEGYSVSREKKERFSLILESASTNQTSMYLCASSPKDRDEQYFGPGTRLTVT.

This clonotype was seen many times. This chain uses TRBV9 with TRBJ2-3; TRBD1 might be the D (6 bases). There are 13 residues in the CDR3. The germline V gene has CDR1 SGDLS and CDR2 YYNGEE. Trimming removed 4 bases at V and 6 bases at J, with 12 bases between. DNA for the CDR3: TGTGCCAGCAGCCTACAGAGGGGGGATACGCAGTATTTT. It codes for CASSLQRGDTQYF.

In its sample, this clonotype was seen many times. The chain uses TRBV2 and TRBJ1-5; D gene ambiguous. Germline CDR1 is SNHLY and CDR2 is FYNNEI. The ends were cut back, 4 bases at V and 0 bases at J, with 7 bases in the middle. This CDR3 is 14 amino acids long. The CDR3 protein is CASSGQYSNQPQHF. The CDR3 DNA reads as TGTGCCAGCAGTGGGCAATATAGCAATCAGCCCCAGCATTTT.

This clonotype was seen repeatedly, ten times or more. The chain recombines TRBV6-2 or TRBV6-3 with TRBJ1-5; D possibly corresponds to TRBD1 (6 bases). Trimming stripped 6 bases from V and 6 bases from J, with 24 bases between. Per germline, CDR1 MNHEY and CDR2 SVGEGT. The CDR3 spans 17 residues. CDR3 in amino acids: CASSRNYPGTSSQPQHF. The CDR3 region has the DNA TGTGCCAGCAGCCGCAATTACCCCGGGACAAGTAGTCAGCCCCAGCATTTT.

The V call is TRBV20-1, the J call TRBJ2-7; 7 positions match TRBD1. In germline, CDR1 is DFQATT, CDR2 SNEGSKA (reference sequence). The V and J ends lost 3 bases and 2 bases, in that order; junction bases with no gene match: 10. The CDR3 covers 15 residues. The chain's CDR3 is CSARVIYRGAYEQYF. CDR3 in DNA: TGCAGTGCTAGGGTGATTTACAGGGGAGCCTACGAGCAGTACTTC.

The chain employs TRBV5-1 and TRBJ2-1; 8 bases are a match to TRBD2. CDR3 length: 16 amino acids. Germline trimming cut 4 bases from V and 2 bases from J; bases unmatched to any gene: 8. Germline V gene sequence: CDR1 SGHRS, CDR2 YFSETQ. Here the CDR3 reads CASSPQTSVAYNEQFF. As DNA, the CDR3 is TGCGCCAGCAGCCCGCAGACTAGCGTTGCCTACAATGAGCAGTTCTTC.

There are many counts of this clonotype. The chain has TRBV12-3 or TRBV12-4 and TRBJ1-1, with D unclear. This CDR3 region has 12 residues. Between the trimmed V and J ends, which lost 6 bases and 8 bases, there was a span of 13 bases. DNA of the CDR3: TGTGCCAGCAGCCCCCGGAGGGTCGAAGCTTTCTTT. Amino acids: CASSPRRVEAFF.

In DNA, the CDR3 is TGTGCCTGGAGAGGGGGTCCCGGGGAGCTGTTTTTT. Its translation: CAWRGGPGELFF. This sequence joins TRBV30 and TRBJ2-2, with D maybe TRBD1 (6 bases). Germline CDR1 GTSNPN, CDR2 SVGIG (reference sequence). The V gene lost 3 bases and the J gene lost 6 bases, with 8 bases spanning the gap. The CDR3 totals 12 residues.

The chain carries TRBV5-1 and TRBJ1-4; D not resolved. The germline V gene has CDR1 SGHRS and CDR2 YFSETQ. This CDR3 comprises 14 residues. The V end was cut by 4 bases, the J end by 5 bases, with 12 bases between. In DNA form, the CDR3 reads TGCGCCAGCAGCCCAGAGACGCCCAATGAAAAACTGTTTTTT. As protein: CASSPETPNEKLFF.

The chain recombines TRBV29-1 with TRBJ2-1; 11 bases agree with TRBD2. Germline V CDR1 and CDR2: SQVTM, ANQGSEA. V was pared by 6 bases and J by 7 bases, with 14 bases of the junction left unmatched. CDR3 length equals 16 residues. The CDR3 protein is CSVRTSGPMVRNEQFF. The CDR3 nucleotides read TGCAGCGTAAGGACTAGCGGGCCTATGGTTAGGAATGAGCAGTTCTTC.

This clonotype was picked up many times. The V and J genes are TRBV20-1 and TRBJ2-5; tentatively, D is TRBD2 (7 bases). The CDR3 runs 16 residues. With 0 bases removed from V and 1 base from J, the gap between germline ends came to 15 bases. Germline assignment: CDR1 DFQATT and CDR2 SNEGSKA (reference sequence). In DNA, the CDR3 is TGCAGTGCTAGAGAGTGGGGGGGCGCGGGCCAAGAGACCCAGTACTTC. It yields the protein CSAREWGGAGQETQYF.

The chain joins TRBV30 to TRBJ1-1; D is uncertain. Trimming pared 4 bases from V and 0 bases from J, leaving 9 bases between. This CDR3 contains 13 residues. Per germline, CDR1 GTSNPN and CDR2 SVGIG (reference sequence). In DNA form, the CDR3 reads TGTGCCTGGACGCGGAGTATGAACACTGAAGCTTTCTTT. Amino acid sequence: CAWTRSMNTEAFF. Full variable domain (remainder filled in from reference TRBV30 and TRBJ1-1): SQTIHQWPATLVQPVGSPLSLECTVEGTSNPNLYWYRQAAGRGLQLLFYSVGIGQISSEVPQNLSASRPQDRQFILSSKKLLLSDSGFYLCAWTRSMNTEAFFGQGTRLTVV.

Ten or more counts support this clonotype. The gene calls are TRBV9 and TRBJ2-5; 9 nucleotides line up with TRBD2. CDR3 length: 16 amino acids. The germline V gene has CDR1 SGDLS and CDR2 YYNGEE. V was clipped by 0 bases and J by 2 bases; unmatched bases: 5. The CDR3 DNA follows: TGTGCCAGCAGCGTAGCAGGTAGCGGGGGTCAAGAGACCCAGTACTTC. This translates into CASSVAGSGGQETQYF.